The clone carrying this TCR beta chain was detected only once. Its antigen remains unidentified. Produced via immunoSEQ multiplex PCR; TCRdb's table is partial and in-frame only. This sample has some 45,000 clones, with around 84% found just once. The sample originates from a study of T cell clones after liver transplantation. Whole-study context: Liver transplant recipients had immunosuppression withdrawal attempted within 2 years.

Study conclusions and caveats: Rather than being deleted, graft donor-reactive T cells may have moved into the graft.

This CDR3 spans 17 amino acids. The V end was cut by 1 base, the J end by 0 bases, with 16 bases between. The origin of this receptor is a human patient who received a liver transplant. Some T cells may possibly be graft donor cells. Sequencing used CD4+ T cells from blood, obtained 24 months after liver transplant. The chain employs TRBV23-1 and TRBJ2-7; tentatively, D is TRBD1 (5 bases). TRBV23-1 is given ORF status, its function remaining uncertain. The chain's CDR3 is CASSQFPDRESSYEQYF. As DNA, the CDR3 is TGCGCCAGCAGTCAATTCCCCGACAGAGAGAGCTCCTACGAGCAGTACTTC.